The 10 T cell receptor beta chains below come from one sample, sequenced in a study of blood T cell repertoires in COVID-19. Measured with immunoSEQ multiplex PCR; TCRdb has only the in-frame clones, and not every one. The table lists 220,000 or so clones, under 90% of them singletons. The sample taken for sequencing was peripheral blood. The receptors derive from a woman aged 55 to 70 who had recovered from COVID-19.

On this clone itself: One junction end does not reproduce the germline sequence, and a read error may be involved. J is TRBJ2-1 and V is TRBV7-7; 7 bases are a match to TRBD2. Germline assignment: CDR1 SSHAT and CDR2 FNYEAQ (reference sequence). This CDR3 is built from 15 residues. In nucleotides, the CDR3 is TGTGCTAGCAGCTTAGCGGCCGGGGGAGGGGATGAGCAGTTCTTC. Translation: CASSLAAGGGDEQFF.

The chain links TRBV29-1 to TRBJ1-1; D may be TRBD1 (6 bases). Germline CDR1 is SQVTM and CDR2 is ANQGSEA. This CDR3 has 16 residues. Trimming stripped 5 bases from V and 5 bases from J, with 24 bases between. CDR3 sequence reads: CSVIPSVGARGTEAFF. The CDR3 DNA sequence: TGCAGCGTTATCCCCTCAGTGGGGGCCCGAGGAACTGAAGCTTTCTTT.

The V gene is TRBV7-9, the J gene TRBJ2-1, with D possibly being TRBD2 (5 bases). CDR1 is SEHNR, CDR2 FQNEAQ, per germline (reference sequence). V gave up 5 bases and J gave up 4 bases, with 12 bases separating them. CDR3 length: 14 residues. CDR3 region: CASSRFGLYNEQFF. In DNA, the CDR3 is TGTGCCAGCAGCCGATTTGGACTTTACAATGAGCAGTTCTTC.

This clone was found a few times. The chain is built from TRBV2 and TRBJ2-5; a possible D gene is TRBD1 (6 bases). Germline values: CDR1 SNHLY, CDR2 FYNNEI. V was clipped by 2 bases and J by 11 bases, with 12 bases between them. This CDR3 is built from 12 residues. In DNA form, the CDR3 reads TGTGCCAGCAGTGAAAGTGAGGGGGTTCAGTACTTC. Its translation is CASSESEGVQYF.

The rearrangement joins TRBV6-6 to TRBJ2-7, with 10 bases identical to TRBD1. The CDR3 contains 14 residues. Germline V gene data show CDR1 as MNHNY and CDR2 as SVGAGI (reference sequence). J was trimmed by 9 bases and V by 6 bases; bases with no gene match: 11. Here the CDR3 reads CASRVLDRGSLQYF. The CDR3 nucleotides read TGTGCCAGCAGGGTCCTGGACAGGGGGTCGTTGCAGTACTTC.

This rearrangement joins TRBV7-9 to TRBJ2-3; D not resolved. The CDR3 is made up of 14 amino acids. V was clipped by 5 bases and J by 5 bases, with 14 bases between them. Per the germline V gene, CDR1 is SEHNR and CDR2 is FQNEAQ (reference sequence). The CDR3 region has the DNA TGTGCCAGCAGCCAGCGCAGAGGTATAGATACGCAGTATTTT. Its protein product is CASSQRRGIDTQYF.

This clone has a single count. The J gene is TRBJ1-2, the V gene TRBV30, with a weak D call TRBD1 (5 bases). With 0 bases removed from V and 4 bases from J, the gap between germline ends came to 12 bases. This CDR3 region has 14 residues. Germline CDR1 GTSNPN, CDR2 SVGIG (reference sequence). Here the CDR3 DNA reads TGTGCCTGGAGTGTTCAAGGGGCTCTCTATGGCTACACCTTC. Translation: CAWSVQGALYGYTF.

The gene calls are TRBV6-5 and TRBJ2-2; 8 bases map to TRBD2. The CDR3 totals 16 residues. The J segment lost 4 bases and the V segment lost 2 bases, leaving 6 bases of the junction unmatched. Germline CDR1 and CDR2: MNHEY and SVGAGI. CDR3 sequence reads: CASSYSLAGGTGELFF. The CDR3 coding sequence is TGTGCCAGCAGTTACAGTCTAGCGGGTGGCACCGGGGAGCTGTTTTTT.

The V gene is TRBV11-2, the J gene TRBJ1-4; D may be TRBD1 (6 bases). The CDR3 sequence is 16 residues long. The germline V and J ends were trimmed by 5 bases and 7 bases, with 20 bases remaining between them. The V gene's germline CDR1 is SGHAT and CDR2 FQNNGV. The CDR3 DNA reads as TGTGCCAGCAGCCTAGGAACAGGGAACGTTGGTGAAAAACTGTTTTTT. Amino acid sequence: CASSLGTGNVGEKLFF.

This chain uses TRBV27 with TRBJ1-2; 7 bases match TRBD1. Germline V lookup: CDR1 MNHEY, CDR2 SMNVEV (reference sequence). V was clipped by 0 bases and J by 0 bases; unmatched bases: 4. The CDR3 covers 16 residues. The CDR3 bases are TGTGCCAGCAGTTTATCAGGACAGGTGACTAACTATGGCTACACCTTC. Amino acid sequence: CASSLSGQVTNYGYTF.